These 21 T cell receptor beta chains came from one sample sequenced in a study of tumor-infiltrating lymphocytes in localized non-small cell lung cancer. Using immunoSEQ multiplex PCR, the repertoire was profiled, and TCRdb retains in-frame clones only, with some absent. This table has about 15,000 clones, about 75% appearing once. The sequencing input was lung tumor tissue. These receptors were collected from a human donor with non-small cell lung cancer.

The CDR3 DNA sequence: TGTGCCAGCAGTTTAGGACAGGCTCCCTATGGCTACACCTTC. Its translation is CASSLGQAPYGYTF. The rearrangement uses TRBV6-5 and TRBJ1-2, with 7 bases matching TRBD1. Germline values: CDR1 MNHEY, CDR2 SVGAGI. The CDR3 consists of 14 residues. The V segment lost 4 bases and the J segment 4 bases; nucleotides outside the gene matches: 6.

The chain joins TRBV9 to TRBJ2-3, with unresolved D. Germline CDR1 and CDR2: SGDLS and YYNGEE. The V and J ends lost 0 bases and 0 bases respectively, with 8 bases between them. The CDR3 spans 15 residues. CDR3 loop: CASSVGQASTDTQYF. DNA of the CDR3: TGTGCCAGCAGCGTAGGTCAAGCAAGCACAGATACGCAGTATTTT.

The chain joins TRBV6-6 to TRBJ1-5; 7 bases line up with TRBD1. This CDR3 has 14 residues. J was trimmed by 7 bases and V by 9 bases; bases with no gene match: 12. The germline gives CDR1 MNHNY, CDR2 SVGAGI (reference sequence). The CDR3, as DNA: TGTGCCAGTTCCGACGACAGGGACGGCCAGCCCCAGCATTTT. Its protein is CASSDDRDGQPQHF.

The chain is built from TRBV7-2 and TRBJ1-1; D gene uncertain. The CDR3 runs to 13 residues. The V gene lost 2 bases and the J gene lost 1 base, with 5 bases spanning the gap. From germline, CDR1 is SGHTA and CDR2 FQGNSA. For the CDR3, the DNA is TGTGCCAGCAGCTTAAGTAGGAACACTGAAGCTTTCTTT. Its protein product is CASSLSRNTEAFF. Full variable domain (outside the CDR3, taken from reference TRBV7-2 and TRBJ1-1): GAGVSQSPSNKVTEKGKDVELRCDPISGHTALYWYRQSLGQGLEFLIYFQGNSAPDKSGLPSDRFSAERTGGSVSTLTIQRTQQEDSAVYLCASSLSRNTEAFFGQGTRLTVV.

The V gene is TRBV6-5, the J gene TRBJ2-1; no firm D call. The length of the CDR3 is 15 residues. The germline CDR1 and CDR2 sequences are MNHEY and SVGAGI. V lost 0 bases and J 6 bases, leaving 12 bases between the germline ends. CDR3 in amino acids: CASSYSRNGVNEQFF. CDR3 DNA sequence: TGTGCCAGCAGTTACTCTAGGAACGGTGTCAATGAGCAGTTCTTC.

The rearrangement links TRBV30 to TRBJ2-2; D is unclear. The CDR3 is 14 residues long. Germline CDR1 reads GTSNPN; CDR2 reads SVGIG (reference sequence). V dropped 1 base and J dropped 1 base, with 7 bases sitting between them. CDR3 protein: CAWSGQMNTGELFF. CDR3 bases: TGTGCCTGGAGTGGCCAGATGAACACCGGGGAGCTGTTTTTT.

J is TRBJ2-7 and V is TRBV28, with 7 bases aligning to TRBD2. The junction had 14 bases not matched to a gene; V was cut back by 11 bases and J by 10 bases. Germline V gene lookup returns CDR1 MDHEN and CDR2 SYDVKM. The CDR3 is 12 residues long. The CDR3 protein is CAARWASGIQYF. In DNA form, the CDR3 reads TGTGCCGCTCGATGGGCTAGCGGAATACAGTACTTC.

This chain connects TRBV7-8 to TRBJ2-1; 9 bases match TRBD2. The V gene's germline CDR1 is SGHVS and CDR2 FQNEAQ. The CDR3 extends over 19 amino acids. V trimming: 4 bases; J trimming: 0 bases; junction bases outside the gene matches: 13. The CDR3 sequence: CASSSHALTSGSSYNEQFF. The CDR3 nucleotides are TGTGCCAGCAGCTCACACGCACTGACTAGCGGCAGCTCCTACAATGAGCAGTTCTTC.

This clone was recorded a few times. The chain couples TRBV14 to TRBJ1-1; D is ambiguous. Germline loops: CDR1 SGHDN, CDR2 FVKESK. The length of the CDR3 is 14 residues. Trimming left V 1 base short and J 4 bases short, with 10 bases between. DNA for the CDR3: TGTGCCAGCAGCCAAGTATATGGCAGCACTGAAGCTTTCTTT. This sequence encodes CASSQVYGSTEAFF.

J is TRBJ2-7 and V is TRBV28; the D call may be TRBD1 or TRBD2 (5 bases each). Looked up from germline, CDR1 is MDHEN and CDR2 is SYDVKM. The V end lost 3 bases, the J end lost 0 bases, and 15 bases lay between the germline ends. This CDR3 has 16 amino acids. The CDR3 protein is CASSLRGTLSSYEQYF. DNA for the CDR3: TGTGCCAGCAGTTTGAGGGGCACATTGAGCTCCTACGAGCAGTACTTC.

DNA for the CDR3: TGTGCCTGGAGTACCGGGACAGGCTACGAGCAGTACTTC. It yields the protein CAWSTGTGYEQYF. The rearrangement uses TRBV30 and TRBJ2-7; 8 bases align to TRBD1. Germline loops: CDR1 GTSNPN, CDR2 SVGIG (reference sequence). V trimming: 2 bases; J trimming: 3 bases; junction bases outside the gene matches: 3. The CDR3 contains 13 residues. The full variable domain, rest sourced from reference TRBV30 and TRBJ2-7, is SQTIHQWPATLVQPVGSPLSLECTVEGTSNPNLYWYRQAAGRGLQLLFYSVGIGQISSEVPQNLSASRPQDRQFILSSKKLLLSDSGFYLCAWSTGTGYEQYFGPGTRLTVT.

The chain combines TRBV6-1 with TRBJ2-3; D is unresolved. Trimming took 5 bases from V and 0 from J, leaving 6 bases between them. The CDR3 covers 13 residues. The germline gives CDR1 MNHNS, CDR2 SASEGT. CDR3 nucleotide sequence: TGTGCCAGCAGTCGCCTTAGCACAGATACGCAGTATTTT. Residues: CASSRLSTDTQYF.

On this clone: The identical CDR3 is also encoded by other nucleotide sequences in the sample. The rearrangement uses TRBV5-6 and TRBJ2-7; D unresolved. Deletions cut 0 bases from V and 7 bases from J, with 8 bases between. CDR1 and CDR2 (germline): SGHDT, YYEEEE. The CDR3 has 12 residues. The CDR3 region has the DNA TGTGCCAGCAGCTTGGGGGGTAGGGAGCAGTACTTC. This gives the protein CASSLGGREQYF.

The chain recombines TRBV5-5 with TRBJ1-4, with a weak D call TRBD1 (6 bases). Germline V gives CDR1 SGHKS, CDR2 YYEKEE (reference sequence). This CDR3 is 15 amino acids long. Between the trimmed V and J ends, which lost 3 bases and 4 bases, there was a span of 13 bases. Here the CDR3 reads CASSYHPDSNEKLFF. CDR3 DNA: TGTGCCAGCAGCTACCACCCGGACAGTAATGAAAAACTGTTTTTT.

This chain links TRBV5-5 with TRBJ1-2; D not resolved. From germline, CDR1 is SGHKS and CDR2 YYEKEE (reference sequence). Trimming removed 0 bases at V and 4 bases at J, with 13 bases between. The CDR3 has 15 amino acids. The CDR3: CASSLAVVVSYGYTF. CDR3 in DNA: TGTGCCAGCAGCTTGGCCGTTGTCGTAAGCTATGGCTACACCTTC.

There are a few counts of this clone. The rearrangement uses TRBV9 and TRBJ1-1; 9 bases are shared with TRBD1. V lost 0 bases to trimming and J lost 1 base; unmatched junction nucleotides: 7. The length of the CDR3 is 17 residues. The germline gives CDR1 SGDLS, CDR2 YYNGEE. Here the CDR3 DNA reads TGTGCCAGCAGCGTAGGGACAGGGGTGGGGAAGAACACTGAAGCTTTCTTT. The encoded protein is CASSVGTGVGKNTEAFF. The full variable domain, rest sourced from reference TRBV9 and TRBJ1-1, is DSGVTQTPKHLITATGQRVTLRCSPRSGDLSVYWYQQSLDQGLQFLIQYYNGEERAKGNILERFSAQQFPDLHSELNLSSLELGDSALYFCASSVGTGVGKNTEAFFGQGTRLTVV.

By sample fraction, this clone is medium-sized. Written as DNA, the CDR3 is TGTGCCACCAGCAGGGACAGGGGGACCTACGAGCAGTACTTC. This sequence encodes CATSRDRGTYEQYF. The rearrangement links TRBV15 to TRBJ2-7; 10 bases are shared with TRBD1. V trimming: 3 bases; J trimming: 2 bases; junction bases outside the gene matches: 1. Looked up from germline, CDR1 is LNHNV and CDR2 is YYDKDF (reference sequence). This CDR3 region has 14 residues.

The chain joins TRBV2 to TRBJ2-3; 13 nucleotides agree with TRBD2. Germline V CDR1 and CDR2: SNHLY, FYNNEI. V was pared by 4 bases and J by 5 bases, with 6 bases of the junction left unmatched. This CDR3 region has 16 residues. The CDR3 DNA reads as TGTGCCAGCAGTGTAACTAGCGGGAGGGCGGGAGATACGCAGTATTTT. This sequence encodes CASSVTSGRAGDTQYF.

The CDR3 DNA reads TGCAGCGTTGCCACCCAAGACGGGTCCCCGGAGGACTATGGCTACACCTTC. It yields the protein CSVATQDGSPEDYGYTF. This chain uses TRBV29-1 with TRBJ1-2; D ambiguous. CDR3 length: 17 amino acids. The V and J ends lost 4 bases and 3 bases respectively, with 24 bases between them. From germline, CDR1 is SQVTM and CDR2 ANQGSEA.

The genes are TRBV18 and TRBJ2-1; TRBD2 might be the D (7 bases). The CDR3 is 16 amino acids. Trimming took off 4 bases at V and 8 bases at J, with 21 bases between the two ends. The V gene's germline CDR1 is KGHSH and CDR2 LQKENI. The CDR3: CASSLDQLGGADEQFF. The CDR3 DNA follows: TGTGCCAGCTCACTGGATCAATTGGGGGGGGCGGATGAGCAGTTCTTC.

This clone was seen just once. This chain's CDR3 is CSVDTGAHTEAFF. In nucleotides, the CDR3 is TGCAGCGTTGATACGGGGGCGCACACTGAAGCTTTCTTT. J is TRBJ1-1 and V is TRBV29-1, with D perhaps TRBD1 (6 bases). The germline CDR1 and CDR2 sequences are SQVTM and ANQGSEA. Trimming stripped 3 bases from V and 3 bases from J, with 11 bases between. The CDR3 runs 13 residues.